The clone carrying this T cell receptor beta chain was observed many times. The antigen is undetermined. This specimen belongs to a study of blood T cells in healthy people across ages. General study findings and limits: Aged donors had fewer naive CD4+ cells and lower diversity than long-lived donors.

Germline V CDR1 and CDR2: KGHDR, SFDVKD. V trimming: 3 bases; J trimming: 2 bases; junction bases outside the gene matches: 6. This CDR3 is 16 amino acids long. Primers used in a second PCR of about 6 to 11 cycles were a sample-barcoded 5' primer and a J-beta primer mix. TCRdb reprocessed the 5' RACE reads via MiXCR and lists one record per CDR3 protein. The sample includes 750,000 to 950,000 distinct CDR3 sequences, about 28% of them seen just once. These records were also assigned to another study, of T cells of mothers and their children.

Sample: blood. This chain uses TRBV24-1 with TRBJ2-5; 9 bases agree with TRBD1. This TCR was sampled from a woman aged 40 to 50 in good health. The DNA of the CDR3 is TGTGCCACCAGTGATCCCGGGACAGGGCGACAAGAGACCCAGTACTTC. Its translation is CATSDPGTGRQETQYF.